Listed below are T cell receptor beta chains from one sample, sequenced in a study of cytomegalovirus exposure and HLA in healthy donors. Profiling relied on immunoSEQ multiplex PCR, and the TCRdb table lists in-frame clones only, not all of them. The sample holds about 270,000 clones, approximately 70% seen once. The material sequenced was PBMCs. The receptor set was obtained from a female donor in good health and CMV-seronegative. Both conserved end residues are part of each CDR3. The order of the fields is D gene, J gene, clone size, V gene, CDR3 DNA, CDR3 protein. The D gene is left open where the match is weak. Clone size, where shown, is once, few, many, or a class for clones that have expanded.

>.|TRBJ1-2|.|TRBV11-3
TGTGCCAGCAGCTCTTCAGGGCAGGCAACCTATGGCTACACCTTC
CASSSSGQATYGYTF
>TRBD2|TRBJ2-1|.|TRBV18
TGTGCCAGCTCACCGGGACTAGCTCACAATGAGCAGTTCTTC
CASSPGLAHNEQFF
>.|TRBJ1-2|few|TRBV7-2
TGTGCCAGCAGCTTAGGTGTGGGGGGATTCTATGGCTACACCTTC
CASSLGVGGFYGYTF
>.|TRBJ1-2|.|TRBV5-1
TGCGCCAGCAGCTTGGACAGGACTAACTATGGCTACACCTTC
CASSLDRTNYGYTF
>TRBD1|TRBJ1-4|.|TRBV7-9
TGTGCCAGCAGCTTAATTCAGGGGGCCGAAAAACTGTTTTTT
CASSLIQGAEKLFF
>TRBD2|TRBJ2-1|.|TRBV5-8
TGTGCCAGCAGCTCCCGAGCGGGGCTCTACAATGAGCAGTTCTTC
CASSSRAGLYNEQFF
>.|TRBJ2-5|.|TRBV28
TGTGCCAGCAGGGGGGGAAAAGAGACCCAGTACTTC
CASRGGKETQYF
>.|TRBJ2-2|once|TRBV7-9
TGTGCCAGCAGCCTAAATTTAGATCACACCGGGGAGCTGTTTTTT
CASSLNLDHTGELFF
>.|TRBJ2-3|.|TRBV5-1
TGCGCCAGCAGCTTGGGGCGGGACGATACGCAGTATTTT
CASSLGRDDTQYF
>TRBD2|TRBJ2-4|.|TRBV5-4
TGTGCCAGCAGCTCCGGGACTAGCGGGAGCGGTCGCGACATTCAGTACTTC
CASSSGTSGSGRDIQYF